This T cell receptor (beta chain) comes out of a study of T cell clones after liver transplantation. V lost 8 bases, J lost 0 bases, and 6 bases lay in between. The CDR3 totals 12 residues. Germline V lookup: CDR1 LNHDA, CDR2 SQIVND (reference sequence). TCRdb keeps only in-frame clones here, not all; method: immunoSEQ multiplex PCR. The sample consists of around 100,000 clones, roughly four fifths of them appearing once. The source was CD4+ T cells from blood, collected before liver transplant. This TCR was sampled from a human donor who received a liver transplant. The genes are TRBV19 and TRBJ2-3; D not resolved. CDR3 amino acids: CASGFSTDTQYF. For the CDR3, the DNA is TGTGCCAGTGGGTTCAGCACAGATACGCAGTATTTT.